These T cell receptor beta chains were read from a single sample in a study of blood T cell repertoires in COVID-19. Sequenced by immunoSEQ multiplex PCR; TCRdb stores in-frame clones only, minus some. This table has approximately 150,000 clones, over 70% appearing once. The source material was PBMCs or T cells enriched from blood (not recorded which). The origin of the receptors is a middle-aged man in a cohort exposed to, infected with or recovered from COVID-19 (not recorded which). The CDR3 runs from the conserved cysteine through the conserved F or W. Each record gives: clone size, CDR3 length, D gene, V gene, J gene, CDR3 protein, CDR3 DNA. The D gene is left open where the match is weak. Rows give clone size only sometimes, using once, few, many, or a class for an expanded clone.

-	13	-	TRBV2	TRBJ1-2	CASSDNPGYGYTF	TGTGCCAGCAGTGATAACCCAGGGTACGGCTACACCTTC
-	15	TRBD1	TRBV6-5	TRBJ2-2	CASRSGTGVTGELFF	TGTGCCAGCAGGTCCGGGACAGGGGTCACCGGGGAGCTGTTTTTT
once	13	TRBD2	TRBV28	TRBJ2-7	CASSSGGGYEQYF	TGTGCCAGCAGTTCGGGGGGGGGCTACGAGCAGTACTTC
-	12	-	TRBV24-1	TRBJ1-4	CARRRANEKLFF	TGTGCCAGAAGGAGGGCTAATGAAAAACTGTTTTTT
-	14	-	TRBV19	TRBJ1-1	CASTRGTEGTEAFF	TGTGCCAGTACCCGGGGGACGGAGGGCACTGAAGCTTTCTTT
-	14	-	TRBV2	TRBJ1-5	CASGAQAINQPQHF	TGTGCCAGCGGAGCACAGGCGATCAATCAGCCCCAGCATTTT
once	12	-	TRBV28	TRBJ2-2	CATTRYTGELFF	TGTGCCACCACTCGGTACACCGGGGAGCTGTTTTTT
-	16	TRBD2	TRBV18	TRBJ2-3	CASSYGTSGVTDTQYF	TGTGCCAGCTCTTACGGGACTAGCGGGGTTACGGATACGCAGTATTTT
-	14	TRBD1	TRBV5-1	TRBJ2-7	CASSLGQGFSEQYF	TGCGCCAGCAGCTTAGGACAGGGGTTCTCCGAGCAGTACTTC
-	13	-	TRBV28	TRBJ2-7	CASSLTGRDEQYF	TGTGCCAGCAGTTTAACAGGGAGGGACGAGCAGTACTTC
-	11	TRBD1	TRBV20-1	TRBJ1-2	CSAKDRAGYTF	TGCAGTGCTAAAGACAGGGCTGGCTACACCTTC
-	14	TRBD2	TRBV27	TRBJ2-1	CASSLAGAYNEQFF	TGTGCCAGCAGTCTAGCGGGGGCGTACAATGAGCAGTTCTTC
-	12	-	TRBV7-8	TRBJ1-2	CASSLQGHGYTF	TGTGCCAGCAGCCTGCAGGGCCATGGCTACACCTTC
-	16	-	TRBV4-3	TRBJ2-7	CASSQDLNGGAYEQYF	TGCGCCAGCAGCCAAGATTTAAACGGGGGAGCCTACGAGCAGTACTTC
-	15	TRBD1	TRBV19	TRBJ1-2	CASSRSWGDSYGYTF	TGTGCCAGTAGTAGGAGTTGGGGGGACAGTTATGGCTACACCTTC
-	15	TRBD1	TRBV15	TRBJ2-3	CATSRGQGPSDTQYF	TGTGCCACCAGCAGGGGACAGGGCCCGTCGGATACGCAGTATTTT
-	14	TRBD2	TRBV5-1	TRBJ2-7	CASGPGGPSYEQYF	TGCGCCAGCGGTCCGGGAGGCCCATCCTACGAGCAGTACTTC
-	16	TRBD2	TRBV3-1/TRBV3-2	TRBJ2-1	CASSQSGKGRYNEQFF	TGTGCCAGCAGCCAAAGCGGGAAGGGTAGGTACAATGAGCAGTTCTTC
-	14	TRBD1	TRBV3-1/TRBV3-2	TRBJ2-3	CASSQGTGSDTQYF	TGTGCCAGCAGTCAAGGGACAGGCTCAGATACGCAGTATTTT
-	17	TRBD2	TRBV4-1	TRBJ2-5	CASSQDRRAGARETQYF	TGCGCCAGCAGCCAAGACCGAAGAGCGGGAGCTCGTGAGACCCAGTACTTC
-	13	TRBD1	TRBV7-6	TRBJ1-1	CASRGTVNTEAFF	TGTGCCAGCCGCGGGACAGTGAACACTGAAGCTTTCTTT
-	15	TRBD2	TRBV3-1/TRBV3-2	TRBJ2-7	CASSPKVGLAGVVHF	TGTGCCAGCAGCCCAAAGGTGGGGCTAGCGGGAGTCGTGCACTTC
-	13	TRBD2	TRBV11-2	TRBJ2-1	CASSGTSHNEQFF	TGTGCCAGCAGCGGGACTAGCCATAATGAGCAGTTCTTC
-	15	TRBD1	TRBV5-6	TRBJ1-2	CASSSLGDRVRGYTF	TGTGCCAGCAGCTCCCTGGGGGACAGGGTGCGAGGCTACACCTTC
-	14	-	TRBV7-8	TRBJ2-7	CASSSTTLSYEQYF	TGTGCCAGCAGCTCTACGACACTTTCCTACGAGCAGTACTTC
-	17	-	TRBV24-1	TRBJ2-3	CATSDLRQSSGTDTQYF	TGTGCCACCAGTGATCTCCGACAATCCTCTGGCACAGATACGCAGTATTTT
-	14	TRBD2	TRBV6-4	TRBJ2-1	CASDGLADYNEQFF	TGTGCCAGCGACGGACTAGCGGATTACAATGAGCAGTTCTTC
once	16	TRBD1	TRBV10-3	TRBJ1-2	CAISDHLGTGRDGYTF	TGTGCCATCAGTGACCACCTAGGGACAGGGCGGGATGGCTACACCTTC
-	17	TRBD2	TRBV11-2	TRBJ2-3	CASSLRVGGVPTDTQYF	TGTGCCAGCAGCTTAAGAGTCGGGGGGGTGCCCACAGATACGCAGTATTTT
-	14	-	TRBV4-1	TRBJ2-5	CASSFPERQETQYF	TGCGCCAGCAGCTTTCCCGAGCGGCAAGAGACCCAGTACTTC
-	18	-	TRBV21-1	TRBJ1-1	CASSFRTRGPSPNTEAFF	TGTGCCAGCAGCTTCCGAACCAGGGGTCCCTCTCCGAACACTGAAGCTTTCTTT
-	15	TRBD1	TRBV7-9	TRBJ1-6	CASNRAGQGNSPLHF	TGTGCCAGCAACAGGGCGGGACAGGGGAATTCACCCCTCCACTTT
once	12	-	TRBV5-6	TRBJ1-5	CASSLPDQPQHF	TGTGCCAGCAGCCTTCCAGATCAGCCCCAGCATTTT
few	12	-	TRBV12-3/TRBV12-4	TRBJ2-7	CASSASLYEQYF	TGTGCCAGCAGCGCGTCCCTCTACGAGCAGTACTTC
-	15	-	TRBV19	TRBJ1-1	CASSAGRHRNTEAFF	TGTGCCAGTAGTGCTGGGCGCCACAGGAACACTGAAGCTTTCTTT
-	17	-	TRBV28	TRBJ1-2	CASSSITYPTSVYGYTF	TGTGCCAGCAGTTCTATCACCTATCCGACATCTGTCTATGGCTACACCTTC
-	16	-	TRBV5-1	TRBJ2-2	CASSLSGGTLQPELFF	TGCGCCAGCAGCTTGTCAGGCGGGACCCTTCAGCCCGAGCTGTTTTTT
-	15	TRBD1	TRBV18	TRBJ1-4	CASSPGQAEAEKLFF	TGTGCCAGCTCACCGGGACAGGCCGAAGCTGAAAAACTGTTTTTT
-	14	-	TRBV29-1	TRBJ1-1	CSVAGILANTEAFF	TGCAGCGTTGCAGGGATCTTAGCGAACACTGAAGCTTTCTTT
-	14	-	TRBV4-1	TRBJ2-7	CASSSSGPGGEQYF	TGCGCCAGCAGCTCCTCCGGCCCCGGGGGCGAGCAGTACTTC
-	16	TRBD2	TRBV18	TRBJ2-2	CASSPASGANTGELFF	TGTGCCAGCTCACCGGCTAGCGGAGCGAACACCGGGGAGCTGTTTTTT